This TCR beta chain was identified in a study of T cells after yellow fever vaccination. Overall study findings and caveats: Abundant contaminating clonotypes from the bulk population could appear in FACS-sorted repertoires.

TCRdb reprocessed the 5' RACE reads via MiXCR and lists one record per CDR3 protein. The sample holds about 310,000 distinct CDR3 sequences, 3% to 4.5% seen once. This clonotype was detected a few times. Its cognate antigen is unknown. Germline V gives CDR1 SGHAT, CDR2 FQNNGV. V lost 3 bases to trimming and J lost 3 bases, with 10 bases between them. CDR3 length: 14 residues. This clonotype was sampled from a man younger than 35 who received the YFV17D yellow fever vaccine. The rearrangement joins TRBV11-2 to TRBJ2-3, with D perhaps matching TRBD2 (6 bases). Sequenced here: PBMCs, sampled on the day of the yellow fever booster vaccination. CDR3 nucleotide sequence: TGTGCCAGCAGCTTTGGGACTCCAACAGATACGCAGTATTTT. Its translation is CASSFGTPTDTQYF.